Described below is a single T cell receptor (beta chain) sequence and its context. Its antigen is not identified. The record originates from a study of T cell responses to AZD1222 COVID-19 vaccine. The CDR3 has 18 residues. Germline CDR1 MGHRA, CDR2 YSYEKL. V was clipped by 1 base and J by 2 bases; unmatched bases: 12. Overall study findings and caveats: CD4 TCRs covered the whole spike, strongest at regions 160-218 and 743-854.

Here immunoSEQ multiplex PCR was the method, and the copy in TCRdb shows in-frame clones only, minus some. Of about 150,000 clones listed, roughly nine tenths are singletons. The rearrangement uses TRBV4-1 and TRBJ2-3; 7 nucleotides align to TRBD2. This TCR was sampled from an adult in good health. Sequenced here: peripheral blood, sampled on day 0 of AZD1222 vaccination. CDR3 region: CASSQGRRAGMVTDTQYF. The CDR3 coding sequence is TGCGCCAGCAGCCAAGGCAGGCGAGCGGGGATGGTCACAGATACGCAGTATTTT.